This T cell receptor (beta chain) appears in the sequencing data of a study of cytomegalovirus exposure and HLA in healthy donors. With 6 bases removed from V and 11 bases from J, the gap between germline ends came to 16 bases. Germline-derived CDR1 and CDR2 are LNHDA and SQIVND (reference sequence). The CDR3 totals 13 residues. TCRdb's copy holds only in-frame clones and misses some; the assay was immunoSEQ multiplex PCR. This sample has hundreds of thousands of clones, with roughly 80% found just once. In the case of this clone: No antigen is known for it.

Study-wide results and limits: While the bulk of TCR sequences proved rare, some public TCRs turned up in many donors. Cytomegalovirus-associated status was assigned to fewer than 200 TCR beta chains. CMV antigen specificity of a few CMV-associated chains was confirmed in vitro.

This chain links TRBV19 with TRBJ1-4, with a possible D match to TRBD1 (6 bases). This clonotype originated in a woman aged 18-29 years in good health and CMV-seronegative. Sequences were obtained from PBMCs. CDR3 nucleotides: TGTGCCAGTAGCCCTGGACAGCCCTATAAACTGTTTTTT. Residues: CASSPGQPYKLFF.